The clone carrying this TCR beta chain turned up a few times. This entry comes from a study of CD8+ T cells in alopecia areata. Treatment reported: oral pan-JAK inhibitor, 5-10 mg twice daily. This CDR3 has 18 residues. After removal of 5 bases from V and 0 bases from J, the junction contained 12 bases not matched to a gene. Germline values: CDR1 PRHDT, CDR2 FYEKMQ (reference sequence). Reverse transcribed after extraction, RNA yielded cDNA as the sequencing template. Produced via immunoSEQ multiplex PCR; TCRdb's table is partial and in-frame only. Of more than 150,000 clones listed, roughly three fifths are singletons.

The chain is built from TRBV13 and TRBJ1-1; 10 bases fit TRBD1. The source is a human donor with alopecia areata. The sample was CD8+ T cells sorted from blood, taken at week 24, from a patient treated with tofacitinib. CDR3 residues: CASSPSPGTGAVNTEAFF. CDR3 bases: TGTGCCAGCAGCCCCTCCCCCGGGACAGGGGCGGTGAACACTGAAGCTTTCTTT. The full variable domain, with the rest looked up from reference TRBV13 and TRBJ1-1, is AAGVIQSPRHLIKEKRETATLKCYPIPRHDTVYWYQQGPGQDPQFLISFYEKMQSDKGSIPDRFSAQQFSDYHSELNMSSLELGDSALYFCASSPSPGTGAVNTEAFFGQGTRLTVV.